Listed below are T cell receptor beta chains from one sample, sequenced in a study of shared clonotypes between healthy human individuals. TCRdb keeps only in-frame clones here, not all; method: immunoSEQ multiplex PCR. This table has about 2.1 million clones, 93% appearing once. Sequencing used naive CD8+ T cells from PBMCs. The receptors derive from a man aged 18 to 35 in good health. Some clones in this sample may be carry-over from other donors' samples. The CDR3 runs from the conserved cysteine through the conserved F or W. The D gene is left open where the match is weak. Some rows have no size entry. The others give once, few or many, or a class for an expanded clone.

J gene | V gene | D gene | clone size | CDR3 protein | CDR3 DNA
TRBJ2-1 | TRBV19 | TRBD1 | NA | CASSSYGTGSPLFNEQFF | TGTGCCAGTAGTAGCTACGGGACAGGGTCCCCCTTGTTCAATGAGCAGTTCTTC
TRBJ2-7 | TRBV7-9 | TRBD2 | NA | CASSPTSGPYSYEQYF | TGTGCCAGCAGCCCGACTAGCGGGCCCTATTCCTACGAGCAGTACTTC
TRBJ2-1 | TRBV27 | NA | NA | CASSGGPGDGYNEQFF | TGTGCCAGCAGCGGGGGCCCGGGAGATGGGTACAATGAGCAGTTCTTC
TRBJ1-1 | TRBV4-1 | TRBD1 | few | CASSQVGDRHDTEAFF | TGCGCCAGCAGCCAAGTTGGGGACAGGCACGACACTGAAGCTTTCTTT
TRBJ2-5 | TRBV7-8 | NA | NA | CASSLTPMGETQYF | TGTGCCAGCAGCTTGACACCGATGGGAGAGACCCAGTACTTC
TRBJ2-7 | TRBV7-2 | TRBD2 | NA | CASSLGLGIHEQYF | TGTGCCAGCAGCCTTGGACTAGGAATCCACGAGCAGTACTTC
TRBJ2-7 | TRBV28 | NA | NA | CASSPSLVASYEQYF | TGTGCCAGCAGTCCCAGCTTAGTGGCCTCCTACGAGCAGTACTTC
TRBJ2-1 | TRBV6-1 | NA | once | CASSPGPYNEQFF | TGTGCCAGCAGCCCCGGGCCCTACAATGAGCAGTTCTTC
TRBJ2-3 | TRBV27 | TRBD1 | NA | CASSLSGWTGTDTQYF | TGTGCCAGCTCTCTCTCAGGTTGGACAGGGACAGATACGCAGTATTTT
TRBJ2-2 | TRBV27 | NA | NA | CAVWRPTGELFF | TGTGCCGTTTGGCGCCCCACCGGGGAGCTGTTTTTT
TRBJ2-7 | TRBV28 | NA | NA | CASSLTQLSYEQYF | TGTGCCAGCAGCCTGACACAGCTCTCCTACGAGCAGTACTTC
TRBJ2-2 | TRBV6-1 | TRBD1 | NA | CASSEGTGGSGELFF | TGTGCCAGCAGTGAAGGGACAGGGGGTTCCGGGGAGCTGTTTTTT
TRBJ2-7 | TRBV27 | NA | NA | CASSFGEQYF | TGTGCCAGCAGTTTTGGAGAGCAGTACTTC
TRBJ1-1 | TRBV10-3 | NA | NA | CAISERGGPNTEAFF | TGTGCCATCAGTGAGCGCGGGGGACCGAACACTGAAGCTTTCTTT
TRBJ2-7 | TRBV5-1 | NA | NA | CASSLRQGSPEQYF | TGCGCCAGCAGCTTGAGGCAGGGCTCTCCCGAGCAGTACTTC
TRBJ2-1 | TRBV28 | NA | NA | CASTPRTTDYNEQFF | TGTGCCAGCACCCCCCGAACAACGGACTACAATGAGCAGTTCTTC
TRBJ2-3 | TRBV4-3 | NA | NA | CASSPLGRVIDTQYF | TGCGCCAGCAGCCCGTTGGGGCGGGTAATAGATACGCAGTATTTT
TRBJ1-2 | TRBV25-1 | TRBD1 | few | CASSGTDREFGYTF | TGTGCCAGCAGTGGTACGGACAGGGAATTTGGCTACACCTTC
TRBJ2-7 | TRBV27 | NA | NA | CASSYRPQTYEQYF | TGTGCCAGCAGTTACAGACCGCAGACCTACGAGCAGTACTTC
TRBJ2-7 | TRBV11-1 | NA | NA | CASSLVMRETHEQYF | TGTGCCAGCAGCTTAGTGATGAGGGAAACCCACGAGCAGTACTTC
TRBJ1-4 | TRBV6-1 | NA | NA | CASSEKEMGATNEKLFF | TGTGCCAGCAGTGAAAAGGAAATGGGTGCAACTAATGAAAAACTGTTTTTT
TRBJ2-1 | TRBV7-9 | TRBD2 | NA | CASSFNAGAYNEQFF | TGTGCCAGCAGCTTTAATGCGGGAGCCTACAATGAGCAGTTCTTC
TRBJ2-7 | TRBV19 | NA | once | CASSFLGPPYEQYF | TGTGCCAGTAGTTTCCTAGGGCCACCCTACGAGCAGTACTTC
TRBJ1-1 | TRBV29-1 | NA | few | CSVVDGMNTEAFF | TGCAGCGTTGTAGACGGGATGAACACTGAAGCTTTCTTT
TRBJ2-7 | TRBV9 | NA | NA | CASSATMNTEEQYF | TGTGCCAGCAGCGCAACGATGAACACGGAGGAGCAGTACTTC
TRBJ1-2 | TRBV6-5 | NA | NA | CASSYSMGGRNYGYTF | TGTGCCAGCAGTTACTCGATGGGCGGCCGAAACTATGGCTACACCTTC
TRBJ2-7 | TRBV4-3 | NA | NA | CASSQGTGLAYEQYF | TGCGCCAGCAGCCAAGGAACAGGGTTGGCCTACGAGCAGTACTTC
TRBJ1-2 | TRBV4-3 | NA | NA | CASSQETGYGYTF | TGCGCCAGCAGCCAAGAGACAGGCTATGGCTACACCTTC
TRBJ1-1 | TRBV19 | NA | NA | CASSTSGSHTEAFF | TGTGCCAGTAGTACCTCAGGGTCCCACACTGAAGCTTTCTTT